The TCR beta chain described here comes from a study of molecular identifiers for immune sequencing clone quantification. Study background: In replicates, RNA from roughly 21,000 or 96,000 naive CD8 cells was split five ways, four sequenced. Study conclusions and caveats: Under 1% of molecules in naive cells, but over 98% of effector molecules, belonged to clones above 20 RNA copies.

Comments on this clonotype: As yet, its antigen is unknown. A single base separates this from a much larger clone, so it may be a read error.

TCRdb re-called the PCR reads through MiXCR, storing one row per CDR3 protein. This table has about 320,000 distinct CDR3 sequences, about 22% appearing once. Naive CD8 libraries were made from about 20,000 to 1,000,000 sorted cells, and they used 10%, 30% or 50% RNA. Naive CD8 T cells underwent sorting with the CD8+CD4-CCR7+CD45RA+ definition. This CDR3 spans 17 amino acids. The germline CDR1 and CDR2 sequences are SGHRS and YFSETQ. The V segment lost 2 bases and the J segment 4 bases; nucleotides outside the gene matches: 11. The TCR was taken from a human donor in good health. Some libraries in this study had Jurkat cell RNA spiked in. Specimen: naive CD8+ T cells from blood, with Jurkat cell RNA spiked in. Subset denoted: FACS-sorted CD8+CD4-CCR7+CD45RA+ naive T cells. This chain connects TRBV5-1 to TRBJ2-5; 10 positions match TRBD1. CDR3 in DNA: TGCGCCAGCAGCTTACGTCCGAGACAGGGGGCGCGAGAGACCCAGTACTTC. Its protein is CASSLRPRQGARETQYF.